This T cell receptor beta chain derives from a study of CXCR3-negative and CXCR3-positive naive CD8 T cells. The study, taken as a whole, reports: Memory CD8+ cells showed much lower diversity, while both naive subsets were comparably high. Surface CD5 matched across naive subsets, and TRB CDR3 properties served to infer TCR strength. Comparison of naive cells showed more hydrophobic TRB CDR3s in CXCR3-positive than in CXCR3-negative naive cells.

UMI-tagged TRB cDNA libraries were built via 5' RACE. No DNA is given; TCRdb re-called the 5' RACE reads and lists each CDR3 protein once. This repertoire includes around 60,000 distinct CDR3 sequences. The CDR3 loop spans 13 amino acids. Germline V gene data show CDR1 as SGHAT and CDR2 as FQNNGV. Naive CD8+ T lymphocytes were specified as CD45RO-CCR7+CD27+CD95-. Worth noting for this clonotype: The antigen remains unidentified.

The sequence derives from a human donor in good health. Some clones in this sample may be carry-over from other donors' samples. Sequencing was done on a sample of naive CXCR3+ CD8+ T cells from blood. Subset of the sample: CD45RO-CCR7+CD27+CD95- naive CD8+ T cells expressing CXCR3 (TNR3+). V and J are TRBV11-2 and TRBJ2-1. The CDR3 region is CAIQPMGYNEQFF. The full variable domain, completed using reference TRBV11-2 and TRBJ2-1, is EAGVAQSPRYKIIEKRQSVAFWCNPISGHATLYWYQQILGQGPKLLIQFQNNGVVDDSQLPKDRFSAERLKGVDSTLKIQPAKLEDSAVYLCAIQPMGYNEQFFGPGTRLTVL.